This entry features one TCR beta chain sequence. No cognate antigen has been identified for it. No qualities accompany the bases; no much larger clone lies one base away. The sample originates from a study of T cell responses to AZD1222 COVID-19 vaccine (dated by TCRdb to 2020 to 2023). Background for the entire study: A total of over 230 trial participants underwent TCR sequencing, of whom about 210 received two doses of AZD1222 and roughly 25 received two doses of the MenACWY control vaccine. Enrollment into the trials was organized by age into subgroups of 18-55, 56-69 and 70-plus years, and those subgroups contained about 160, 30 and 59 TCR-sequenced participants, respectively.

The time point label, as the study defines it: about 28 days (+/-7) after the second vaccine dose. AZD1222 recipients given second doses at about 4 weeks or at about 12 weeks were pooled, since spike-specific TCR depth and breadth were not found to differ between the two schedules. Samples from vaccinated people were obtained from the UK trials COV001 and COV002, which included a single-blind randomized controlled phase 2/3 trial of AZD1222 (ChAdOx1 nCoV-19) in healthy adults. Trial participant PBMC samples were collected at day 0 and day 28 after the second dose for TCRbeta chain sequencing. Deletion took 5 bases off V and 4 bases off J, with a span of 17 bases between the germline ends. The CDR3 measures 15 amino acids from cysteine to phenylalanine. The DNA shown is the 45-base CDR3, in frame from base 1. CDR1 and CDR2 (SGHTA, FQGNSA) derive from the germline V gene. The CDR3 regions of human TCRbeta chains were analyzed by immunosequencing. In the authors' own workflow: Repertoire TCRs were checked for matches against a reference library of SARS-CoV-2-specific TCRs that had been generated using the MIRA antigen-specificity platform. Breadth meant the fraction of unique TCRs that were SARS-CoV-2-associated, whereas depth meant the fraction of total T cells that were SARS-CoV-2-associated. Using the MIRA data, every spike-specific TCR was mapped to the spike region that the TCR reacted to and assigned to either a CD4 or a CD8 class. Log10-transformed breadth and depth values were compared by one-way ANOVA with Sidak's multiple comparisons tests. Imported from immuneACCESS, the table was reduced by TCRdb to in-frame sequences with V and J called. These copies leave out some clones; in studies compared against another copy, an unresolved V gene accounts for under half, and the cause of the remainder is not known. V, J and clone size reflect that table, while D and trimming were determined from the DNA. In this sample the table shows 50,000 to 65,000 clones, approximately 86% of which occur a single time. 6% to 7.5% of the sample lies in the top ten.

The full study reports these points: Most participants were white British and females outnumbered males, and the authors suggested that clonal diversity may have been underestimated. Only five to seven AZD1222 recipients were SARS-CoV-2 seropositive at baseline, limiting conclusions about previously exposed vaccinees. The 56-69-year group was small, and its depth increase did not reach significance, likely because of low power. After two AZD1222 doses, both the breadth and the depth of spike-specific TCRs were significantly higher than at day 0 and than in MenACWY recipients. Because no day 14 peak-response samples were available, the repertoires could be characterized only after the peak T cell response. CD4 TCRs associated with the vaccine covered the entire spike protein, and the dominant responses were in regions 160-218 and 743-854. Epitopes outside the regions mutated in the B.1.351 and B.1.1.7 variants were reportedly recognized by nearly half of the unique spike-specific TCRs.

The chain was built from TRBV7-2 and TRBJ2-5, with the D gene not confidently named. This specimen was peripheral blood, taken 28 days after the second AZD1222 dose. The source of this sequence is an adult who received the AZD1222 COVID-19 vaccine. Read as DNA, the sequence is TGTGCCAGCAGCCCCTGGGTATCCTCTGGAGAGACCCAGTACTTC. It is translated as CASSPWVSSGETQYF. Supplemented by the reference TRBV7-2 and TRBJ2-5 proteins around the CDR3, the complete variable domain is GAGVSQSPSNKVTEKGKDVELRCDPISGHTALYWYRQSLGQGLEFLIYFQGNSAPDKSGLPSDRFSAERTGGSVSTLTIQRTQQEDSAVYLCASSPWVSSGETQYFGPGTRLLVL.